What follows is one T cell receptor (beta chain) and its context. In the source study's methods: It was from reference gene primer amplification that nucleated cell counts were estimated. Here immunoSEQ multiplex PCR was the method, and the copy in TCRdb shows in-frame clones only, minus some. V, J and clone size are those of that table, while D and trimming were read from the DNA. The table records roughly 8,100 clones, approximately 84% of them present only once. This entry belongs to a study of blood T cell repertoires in COVID-19. Study in general: There were acute and convalescent COVID-19 samples, and they came from the United States, Italy and Spain. T cells, B-cell-depleted T cells, or PBMCs provided the cDNA or gDNA that served as material.

Trimming at V came to 6 bases and at J to 5 bases, leaving 2 bases not matched to a gene. CDR1 is SQVTM and CDR2 is ANQGSEA in the germline V gene. The CDR3 contains 12 residues. The receptor comes from a human donor with active COVID-19. The donor label of this sample is uncertain. Sequencing input: peripheral blood. This chain uses TRBV29-1 with TRBJ2-2, with 8 bases that match TRBD1. The CDR3 protein is CSVTGGTGELFF. The CDR3 nucleotides are TGCAGCGTAACAGGGGGAACCGGGGAGCTGTTTTTT.